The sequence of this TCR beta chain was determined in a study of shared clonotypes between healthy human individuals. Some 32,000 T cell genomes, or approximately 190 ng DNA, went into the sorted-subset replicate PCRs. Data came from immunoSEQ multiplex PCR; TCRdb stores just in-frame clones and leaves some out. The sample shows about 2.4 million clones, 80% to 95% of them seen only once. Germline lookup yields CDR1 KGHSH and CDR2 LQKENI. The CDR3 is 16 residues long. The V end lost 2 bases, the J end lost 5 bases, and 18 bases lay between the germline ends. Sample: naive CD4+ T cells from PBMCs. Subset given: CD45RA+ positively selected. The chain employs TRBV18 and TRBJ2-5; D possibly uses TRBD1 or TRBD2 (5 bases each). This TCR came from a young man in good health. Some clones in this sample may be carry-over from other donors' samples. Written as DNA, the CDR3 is TGTGCCAGCTCACCAAGGGCCCCCGGCGAGGGGGAGACCCAGTACTTC. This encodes CASSPRAPGEGETQYF.